This T cell receptor beta chain was sequenced in a study of T cells in Graves' hyperthyroidism and ophthalmopathy. Overall study: At the time of initial diagnosis and before any treatment, peripheral blood was collected. Study-wide results and limits: Ophthalmopathy and stable hyperthyroidism were separated by a 13 V-J model.

The investigators amplified TCR beta CDR3 regions from RNA transcripts. First-round RT-PCR targeting the TCR CDR3 was performed with the HTBI primer set. MiXCR, run by TCRdb on the multiplex PCR reads, gives a single entry per CDR3 protein. This sample carries 700,000 or so distinct CDR3 sequences, roughly 17% of them seen once, and the ten largest clones take approximately 8.4%. Comment on this clonotype: The target antigen is unknown.

Sequenced sample: blood. The origin of this receptor is a man in his late teens or twenties with Graves' hyperthyroidism.

CDR3 residues: CATSRDRGGRRHEQFF. The CDR3 DNA is TGTGCCACCAGCAGAGATCGGGGCGGGAGGAGGCATGAGCAGTTCTTC. This chain uses TRBV15 with TRBJ2-1; 8 positions agree with TRBD2. The CDR3 runs to 16 residues. Germline values: CDR1 LNHNV, CDR2 YYDKDF (reference sequence). J was trimmed by 8 bases and V by 0 bases; bases with no gene match: 9.